The 15 T cell receptor beta chains reported below all come from one sample, sequenced in a study of tumor-infiltrating lymphocytes in primary liver carcinoma. Unsorted bulk tissue (about 18-32 mg) underwent RNA and DNA co-extraction. Making TCR beta cDNA involved 400 to 600 ng total RNA and a constant-region primer. What produced the TCR beta libraries was three nested multiplex PCR rounds using slightly modified ARM-PCR. Each of the first two PCR rounds ran approximately 10 cycles with TRBV1-TRBV30 forward and C-beta reverse primers. TCRdb analysed the multiplex PCR reads with MiXCR anew, one entry per CDR3 protein. Here the sample spans 45,000 to 65,000 distinct CDR3 sequences, about 77% being singletons. Sequencing was done on a sample of liver tumor tissue from sampling region 5. Subset defined: tumor region T5, tumor centre. These TCRs come from a man in his forties with primary liver carcinoma and hepatitis B virus infection.

To note about this clonotype: This may be a read error: a much more frequent sequence differs by one nucleotide. J is TRBJ2-3 and V is TRBV28, with D possibly TRBD2 on 6 matching bases. Germline loops: CDR1 MDHEN, CDR2 SYDVKM. The CDR3 length is 15 residues. CDR3 protein: CTSTPGTSRTDTQYF. CDR3 nucleotides: TGTACCAGCACCCCCGGGACTTCCCGCACAGATACGCAGTATTTT.

A remark on this clonotype: One end of the junction is discordant with germline, which a read error may explain. This chain uses TRBV30 with TRBJ1-1; D unresolved. The CDR3 has 13 residues. Germline CDR1 and CDR2: GTSNPN and SVGIG (reference sequence). The CDR3 coding sequence is TGTGCCTGGAGATTCGTCTTGAACACTCAAGCTTTCTTT. Amino acids: CAWRFVLNTQAFF.

For this clonotype: At one end the junction does not follow the germline gene, possibly because of a read error. Here the CDR3 reads CASSGDRAYKQYF. CDR3 nucleotide sequence: TGTGCTAGCAGCGGGGACCGCGCCTACAAGCAGTACTTC. The chain is built from TRBV28 and TRBJ2-7, with 7 nucleotides matching TRBD2. This CDR3 is built from 13 residues. Per the germline V gene, CDR1 is MDHEN and CDR2 is SYDVKM. The whole variable domain, filled in from reference TRBV28 and TRBJ2-7, reads DVKVTQSSRYLVKRTGEKVFLECVQDMDHENMFWYRQDPGLGLRLIYFSYDVKMKEKGDIPEGYSVSREKKERFSLILESASTNQTSMYLCASSGDRAYKQYFGPGTRLTVT.

Comments on this clonotype: One end of the junction varies from germline; a read error may be responsible. The V call is TRBV30, the J call TRBJ2-5; weak D call: TRBD1 (5 bases). This CDR3 contains 13 residues. Germline V lookup: CDR1 GTSNPN, CDR2 SVGIG (reference sequence). Here the CDR3 DNA reads TGTGTCTGGAGTAAGGGATCAGGGGAGACCCAGTACTTC. It translates to CVWSKGSGETQYF.

This clonotype occurred once. The missing conserved phenylalanine or tryptophan at the end of this CDR3 makes a read error likely. The chain combines TRBV10-2 with TRBJ1-1; the D is unclear. The CDR3 has 13 residues. CDR1 is WSHSY and CDR2 is SAAADI in the germline V gene. Here the CDR3 DNA reads TGCGGCAGCAGTGAAGTAGAAATCACTGAAGCTTTCCTT. Translation gives CGSSEVEITEAFL.

Concerning this clonotype itself: No conserved phenylalanine or tryptophan is present at the end of the CDR3, so a read error is the likely explanation. DNA for the CDR3: TGTGCCAGCAGTGAGGCGGGTATTGCAACTAATGAAAAACTGTTTTTA. This sequence encodes CASSEAGIATNEKLFL. The chain recombines TRBV6-1 with TRBJ1-4; D is uncertain. This CDR3 spans 16 amino acids. Germline CDR1 and CDR2: MNHNS and SASEGT. V gave up 3 bases and J gave up 0 bases, with 11 bases separating them.

The rearrangement links TRBV28 to TRBJ1-2; 7 bases line up with TRBD1. The V gene end was trimmed by 6 bases and the J gene end by 3 bases; junction bases not matched to a gene: 7. The germline V gene encodes CDR1 MDHEN and CDR2 SYDVKM. The CDR3 length is 14 residues. For the CDR3, the DNA is TGTGCCAGCAGGTTCTTCGGACAGGACTATGGCTACACCTTC. It codes for CASRFFGQDYGYTF.

This clonotype has only a few counts. This clone may be a read error of a much larger clone one base away. The gene calls are TRBV28 and TRBJ2-1; a weak D match, TRBD2 (5 bases). Trimming stripped 7 bases from V and 5 bases from J, with 21 bases between. Germline-derived CDR1 and CDR2 are MDHEN and SYDVKM. The CDR3 runs to 16 residues. The CDR3: CASIVGKGKENNEQFF. CDR3 nucleotides: TGTGCCAGCATTGTCGGGAAGGGTAAGGAGAACAATGAGCAGTTCTTC.

By share, this clonotype ranks as medium-sized. The V call is TRBV4-1, the J call TRBJ2-3; TRBD2 matches 9 bases. CDR1 is MGHRA, CDR2 YSYEKL, per germline. Trimming took 0 bases from V and 7 from J; bases not matched to a gene: 8. This CDR3 comprises 16 residues. CDR3 coding DNA: TGCGCCAGCAGCCAAGATCCGGGTAGCGGGAGTAATACGCAGTATTTT. Translation gives CASSQDPGSGSNTQYF.

As to this clonotype: The final CDR3 position lacks the conserved phenylalanine or tryptophan, pointing to a likely read error. The rearrangement links TRBV7-9 to TRBJ1-4; 7 bases align to TRBD1. The CDR3 has 13 amino acids. Per germline, CDR1 SEHNR and CDR2 FQNEAQ (reference sequence). The CDR3 region is CASSSTGVGELFY. The CDR3 DNA follows: TGTGCGAGCAGCTCCACAGGGGTGGGAGAACTGTTTTAT.

A note on this clonotype: The germline gene is not matched at one end of the junction; a read error may be the cause. The chain employs TRBV12-3 or TRBV12-4 and TRBJ2-3; 8 positions agree with TRBD2. This CDR3 comprises 15 residues. The CDR3 sequence: CARSPPGGRTDMQYF. CDR3 DNA sequence: TGTGCCAGAAGCCCGCCGGGGGGGCGAACAGATATGCAGTATTTT.

This clonotype came up once. The junction departs from the called germline gene at one end, perhaps through a read error. The CDR3 nucleotides are TGTACCAGCAGCCATACAGGACCTTTCTCCGTGGAGCTGTTTTTT. It codes for CTSSHTGPFSVELFF. The rearrangement joins TRBV11-1 to TRBJ2-2, with D possibly matching TRBD1 (5 bases). CDR3 length: 15 amino acids. Germline-derived CDR1 and CDR2 are SGHAT and FQDESV (reference sequence).

The rearrangement joins TRBV10-2 to TRBJ2-3, with no clear D. V was trimmed by 9 bases and J by 5 bases, leaving 9 bases between them. CDR3 length equals 11 residues. Germline CDR1 WSHSY, CDR2 SAAADI. The CDR3 nucleotides read TGCGCCAGTAGTCACATAGATACGCAGTATTTT. It is translated as CASSHIDTQYF.

In regard to this clonotype: Since the CDR3 does not end with the conserved phenylalanine or tryptophan, this likely comes from a read error. V gene TRBV11-2 combines with J gene TRBJ1-6; 9 bases are shared with TRBD1. From germline, CDR1 is SGHAT and CDR2 FQNNGV. The CDR3 loop spans 14 amino acids. Here the CDR3 DNA reads TGTGTCAGTAGCTTACACAGGGGGCTTTCACCCCTCCACTAT. Protein product: CVSSLHRGLSPLHY.

The chain uses TRBV19 and TRBJ1-1; 8 bases align to TRBD1. The CDR3 is 14 residues long. J gave up 4 bases and V 5 bases, and 6 bases lay outside the gene matches. The germline CDR1 and CDR2 sequences are LNHDA and SQIVND (reference sequence). CDR3 sequence: CASSQTGASTEAFF. CDR3 DNA: TGTGCCAGTAGTCAGACAGGGGCGAGCACTGAAGCTTTCTTT.